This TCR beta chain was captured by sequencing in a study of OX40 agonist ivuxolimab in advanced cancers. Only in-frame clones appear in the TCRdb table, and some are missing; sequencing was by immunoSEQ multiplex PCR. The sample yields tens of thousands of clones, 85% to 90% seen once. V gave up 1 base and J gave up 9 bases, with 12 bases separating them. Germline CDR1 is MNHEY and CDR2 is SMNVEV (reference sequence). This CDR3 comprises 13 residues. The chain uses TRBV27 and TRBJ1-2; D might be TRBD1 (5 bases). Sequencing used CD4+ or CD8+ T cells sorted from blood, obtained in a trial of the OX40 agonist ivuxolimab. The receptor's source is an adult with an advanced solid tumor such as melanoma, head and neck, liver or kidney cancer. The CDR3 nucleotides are TGTGCCAGCAGTTTATTTCAGAAGGGACGCTACACCTTC. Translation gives CASSLFQKGRYTF.